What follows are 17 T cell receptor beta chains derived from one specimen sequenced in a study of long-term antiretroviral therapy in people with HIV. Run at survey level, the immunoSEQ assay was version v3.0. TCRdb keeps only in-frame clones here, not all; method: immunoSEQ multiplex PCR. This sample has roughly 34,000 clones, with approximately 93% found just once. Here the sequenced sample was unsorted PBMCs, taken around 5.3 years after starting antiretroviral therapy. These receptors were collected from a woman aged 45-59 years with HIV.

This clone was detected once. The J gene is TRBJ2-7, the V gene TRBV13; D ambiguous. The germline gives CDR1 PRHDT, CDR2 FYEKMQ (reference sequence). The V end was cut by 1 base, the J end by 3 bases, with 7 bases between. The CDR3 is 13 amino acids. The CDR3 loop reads CASSLARNYEQYF. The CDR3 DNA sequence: TGTGCCAGCAGCTTAGCCCGGAACTACGAGCAGTACTTC. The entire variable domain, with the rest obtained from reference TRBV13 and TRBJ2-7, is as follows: AAGVIQSPRHLIKEKRETATLKCYPIPRHDTVYWYQQGPGQDPQFLISFYEKMQSDKGSIPDRFSAQQFSDYHSELNMSSLELGDSALYFCASSLARNYEQYFGPGTRLTVT.

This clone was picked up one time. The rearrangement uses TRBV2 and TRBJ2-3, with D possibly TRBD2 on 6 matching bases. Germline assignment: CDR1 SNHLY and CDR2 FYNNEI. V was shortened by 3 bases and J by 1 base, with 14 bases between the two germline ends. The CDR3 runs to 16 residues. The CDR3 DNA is TGTGCCAGCAGTGACGCGGCTAGCGTGCGCACAGATACGCAGTATTTT. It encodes CASSDAASVRTDTQYF.

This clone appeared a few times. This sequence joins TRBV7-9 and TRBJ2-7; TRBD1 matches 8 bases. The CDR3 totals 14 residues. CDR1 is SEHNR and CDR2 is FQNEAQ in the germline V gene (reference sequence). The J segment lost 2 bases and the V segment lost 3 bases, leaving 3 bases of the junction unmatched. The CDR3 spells CASSFGTGPYEQYF. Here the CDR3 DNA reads TGTGCCAGCAGCTTTGGGACAGGCCCCTACGAGCAGTACTTC.

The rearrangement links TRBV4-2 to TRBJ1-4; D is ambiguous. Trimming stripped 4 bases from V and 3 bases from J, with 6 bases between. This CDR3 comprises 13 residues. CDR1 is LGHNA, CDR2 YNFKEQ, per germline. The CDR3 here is CASSLASNEKLFF. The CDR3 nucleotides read TGTGCCAGCAGCCTAGCGTCTAATGAAAAACTGTTTTTT.

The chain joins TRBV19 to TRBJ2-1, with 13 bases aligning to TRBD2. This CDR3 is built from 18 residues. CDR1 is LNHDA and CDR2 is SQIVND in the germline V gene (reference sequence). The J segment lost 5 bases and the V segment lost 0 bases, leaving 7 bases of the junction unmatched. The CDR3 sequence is CASSIELAGGPRNNEQFF. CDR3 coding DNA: TGTGCCAGTAGTATAGAACTAGCGGGGGGGCCACGAAACAATGAGCAGTTCTTC.

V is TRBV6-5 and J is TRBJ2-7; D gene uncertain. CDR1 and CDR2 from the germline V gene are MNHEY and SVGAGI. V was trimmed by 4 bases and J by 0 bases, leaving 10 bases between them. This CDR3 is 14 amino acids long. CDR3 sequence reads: CASSSHSTSYEQYF. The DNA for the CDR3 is TGTGCCAGCAGTTCCCACAGTACCTCCTACGAGCAGTACTTC.

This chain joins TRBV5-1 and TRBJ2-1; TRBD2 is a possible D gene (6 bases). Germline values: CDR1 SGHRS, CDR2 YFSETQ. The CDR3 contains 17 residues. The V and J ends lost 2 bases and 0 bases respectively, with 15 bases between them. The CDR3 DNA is TGCGCCAGCAGCTTAAGAAGGGACTTCCGCTCCTACAATGAGCAGTTCTTC. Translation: CASSLRRDFRSYNEQFF.

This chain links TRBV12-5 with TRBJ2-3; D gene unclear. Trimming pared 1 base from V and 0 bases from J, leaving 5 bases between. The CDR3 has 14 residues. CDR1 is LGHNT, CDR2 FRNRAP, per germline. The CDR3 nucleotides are TGTGCTAGTGGTTTGGACAGAAGCACAGATACGCAGTATTTT. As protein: CASGLDRSTDTQYF.

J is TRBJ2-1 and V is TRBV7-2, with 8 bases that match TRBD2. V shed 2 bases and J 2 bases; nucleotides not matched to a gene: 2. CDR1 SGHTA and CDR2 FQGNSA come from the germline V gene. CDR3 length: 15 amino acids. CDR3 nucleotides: TGTGCCAGCAGCTTAATGCGGGGGGCCTACAATGAGCAGTTCTTC. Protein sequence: CASSLMRGAYNEQFF.

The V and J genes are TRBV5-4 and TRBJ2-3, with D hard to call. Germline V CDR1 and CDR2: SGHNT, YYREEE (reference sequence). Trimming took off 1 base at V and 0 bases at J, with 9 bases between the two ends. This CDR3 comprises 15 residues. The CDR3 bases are TGTGCCAGCAGCTTGACAGTATTTAGCACAGATACGCAGTATTTT. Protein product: CASSLTVFSTDTQYF.

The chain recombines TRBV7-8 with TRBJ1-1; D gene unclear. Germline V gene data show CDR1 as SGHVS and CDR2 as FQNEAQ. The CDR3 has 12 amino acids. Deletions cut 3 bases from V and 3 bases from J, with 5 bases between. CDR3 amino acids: CASSFSYTEAFF. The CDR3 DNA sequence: TGTGCCAGCAGCTTTTCCTACACTGAAGCTTTCTTT. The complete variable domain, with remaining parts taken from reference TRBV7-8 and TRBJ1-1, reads GAGVSQSPRYKVAKRGQDVALRCDPISGHVSLFWYQQALGQGPEFLTYFQNEAQLDKSGLPSDRFFAERPEGSVSTLKIQRTQQEDSAVYLCASSFSYTEAFFGQGTRLTVV.

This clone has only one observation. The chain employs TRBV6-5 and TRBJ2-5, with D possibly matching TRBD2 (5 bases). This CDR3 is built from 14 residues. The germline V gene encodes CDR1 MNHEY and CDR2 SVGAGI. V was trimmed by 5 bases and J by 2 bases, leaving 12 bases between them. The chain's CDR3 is CASSNRGKQETQYF. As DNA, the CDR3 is TGTGCCAGCAGTAACAGAGGGAAACAAGAGACCCAGTACTTC.

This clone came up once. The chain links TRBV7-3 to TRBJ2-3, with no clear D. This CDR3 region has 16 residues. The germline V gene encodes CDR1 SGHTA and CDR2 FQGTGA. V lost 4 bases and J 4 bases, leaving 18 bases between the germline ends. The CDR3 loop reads CASSSGLTGRADTQYF. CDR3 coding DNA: TGTGCCAGCAGCTCCGGGCTGACGGGTCGGGCAGATACGCAGTATTTT. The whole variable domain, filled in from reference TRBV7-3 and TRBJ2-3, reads GAGVSQTPSNKVTEKGKYVELRCDPISGHTALYWYRQSLGQGPEFLIYFQGTGAADDSGLPNDRFFAVRPEGSVSTLKIQRTERGDSAVYLCASSSGLTGRADTQYFGPGTRLTVL.

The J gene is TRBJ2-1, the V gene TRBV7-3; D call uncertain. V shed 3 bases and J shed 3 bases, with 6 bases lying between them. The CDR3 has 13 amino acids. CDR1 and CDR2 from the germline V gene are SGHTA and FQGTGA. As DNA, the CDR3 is TGTGCCAGCAGCTTTCGAAACTACAATGAGCAGTTCTTC. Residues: CASSFRNYNEQFF.

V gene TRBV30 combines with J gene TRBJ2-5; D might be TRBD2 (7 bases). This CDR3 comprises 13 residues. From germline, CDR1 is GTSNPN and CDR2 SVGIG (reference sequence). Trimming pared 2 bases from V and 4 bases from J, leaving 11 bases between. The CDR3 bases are TGTGCCTGGAGTTCGGGGGGCGGAGAGACCCAGTACTTC. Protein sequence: CAWSSGGGETQYF. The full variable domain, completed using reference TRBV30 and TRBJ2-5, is SQTIHQWPATLVQPVGSPLSLECTVEGTSNPNLYWYRQAAGRGLQLLFYSVGIGQISSEVPQNLSASRPQDRQFILSSKKLLLSDSGFYLCAWSSGGGETQYFGPGTRLLVL.

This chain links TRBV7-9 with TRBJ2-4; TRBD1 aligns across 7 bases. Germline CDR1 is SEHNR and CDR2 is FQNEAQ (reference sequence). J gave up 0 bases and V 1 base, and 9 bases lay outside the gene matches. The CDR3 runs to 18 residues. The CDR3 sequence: CASSLGGGQGLAKNIQYF. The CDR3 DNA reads TGTGCCAGCAGCTTAGGAGGGGGCCAGGGGTTAGCCAAAAACATTCAGTACTTC.

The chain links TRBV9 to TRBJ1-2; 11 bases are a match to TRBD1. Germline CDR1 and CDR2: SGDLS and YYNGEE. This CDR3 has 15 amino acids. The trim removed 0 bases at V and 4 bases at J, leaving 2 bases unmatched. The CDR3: CASSVGTGGVYGYTF. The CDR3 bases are TGTGCCAGCAGCGTAGGGACAGGGGGCGTCTATGGCTACACCTTC.